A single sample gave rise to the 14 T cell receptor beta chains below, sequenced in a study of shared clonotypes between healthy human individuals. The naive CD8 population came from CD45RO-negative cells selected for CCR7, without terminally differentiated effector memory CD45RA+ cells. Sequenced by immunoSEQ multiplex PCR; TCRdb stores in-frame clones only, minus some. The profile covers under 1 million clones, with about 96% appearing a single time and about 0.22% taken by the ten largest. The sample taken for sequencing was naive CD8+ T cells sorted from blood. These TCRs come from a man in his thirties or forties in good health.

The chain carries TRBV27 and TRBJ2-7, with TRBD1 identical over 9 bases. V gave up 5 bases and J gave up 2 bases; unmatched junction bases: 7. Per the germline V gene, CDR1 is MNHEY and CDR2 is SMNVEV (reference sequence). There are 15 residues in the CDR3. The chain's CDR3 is CASSASTGGPYEQYF. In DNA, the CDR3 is TGTGCCAGCAGTGCCTCGACAGGGGGTCCCTACGAGCAGTACTTC.

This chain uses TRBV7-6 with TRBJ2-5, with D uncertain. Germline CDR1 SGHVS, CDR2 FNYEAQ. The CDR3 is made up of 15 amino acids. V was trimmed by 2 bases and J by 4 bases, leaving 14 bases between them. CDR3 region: CASSLKKARVETQYF. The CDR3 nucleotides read TGTGCCAGCAGCTTAAAAAAGGCCAGAGTAGAGACCCAGTACTTC.

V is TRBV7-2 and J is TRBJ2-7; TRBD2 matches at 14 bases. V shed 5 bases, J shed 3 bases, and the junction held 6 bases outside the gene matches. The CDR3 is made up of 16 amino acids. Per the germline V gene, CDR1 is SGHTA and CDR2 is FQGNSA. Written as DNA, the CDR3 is TGTGCCAGCAGCCCACACGGGACTAGCGGGGGCTACGAGCAGTACTTC. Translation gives CASSPHGTSGGYEQYF. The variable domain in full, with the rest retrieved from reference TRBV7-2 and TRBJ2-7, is GAGVSQSPSNKVTEKGKDVELRCDPISGHTALYWYRQSLGQGLEFLIYFQGNSAPDKSGLPSDRFSAERTGGSVSTLTIQRTQQEDSAVYLCASSPHGTSGGYEQYFGPGTRLTVT.

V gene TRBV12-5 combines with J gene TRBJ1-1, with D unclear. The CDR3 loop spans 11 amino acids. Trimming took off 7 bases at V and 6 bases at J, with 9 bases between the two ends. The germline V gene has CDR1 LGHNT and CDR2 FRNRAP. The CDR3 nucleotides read TGTGCTAGTGCCAGGACGGCTGAAGCTTTCTTT. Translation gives CASARTAEAFF.

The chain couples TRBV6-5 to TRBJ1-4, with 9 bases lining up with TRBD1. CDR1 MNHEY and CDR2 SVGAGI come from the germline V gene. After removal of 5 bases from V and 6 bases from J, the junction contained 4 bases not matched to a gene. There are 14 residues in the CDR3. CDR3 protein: CASSKWDRDEKLFF. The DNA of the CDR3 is TGTGCCAGCAGTAAATGGGACAGGGATGAAAAACTGTTTTTT.

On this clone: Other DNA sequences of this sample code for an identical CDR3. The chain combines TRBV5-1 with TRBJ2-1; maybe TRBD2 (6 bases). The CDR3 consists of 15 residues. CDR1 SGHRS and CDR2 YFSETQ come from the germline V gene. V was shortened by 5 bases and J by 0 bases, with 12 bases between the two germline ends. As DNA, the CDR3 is TGCGCCAGCAGTCTCCGGGACTCCTCCTACAATGAGCAGTTCTTC. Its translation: CASSLRDSSYNEQFF. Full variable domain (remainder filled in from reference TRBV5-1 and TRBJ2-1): KAGVTQTPRYLIKTRGQQVTLSCSPISGHRSVSWYQQTPGQGLQFLFEYFSETQRNKGNFPGRFSGRQFSNSRSEMNVSTLELGDSALYLCASSLRDSSYNEQFFGPGTRLTVL.

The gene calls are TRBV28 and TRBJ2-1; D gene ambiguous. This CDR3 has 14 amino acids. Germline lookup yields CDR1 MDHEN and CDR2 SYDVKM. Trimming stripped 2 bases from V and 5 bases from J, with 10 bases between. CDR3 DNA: TGTGCCAGCAGTTTAGGCCTAGTGGACAATGAGCAGTTCTTC. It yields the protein CASSLGLVDNEQFF.

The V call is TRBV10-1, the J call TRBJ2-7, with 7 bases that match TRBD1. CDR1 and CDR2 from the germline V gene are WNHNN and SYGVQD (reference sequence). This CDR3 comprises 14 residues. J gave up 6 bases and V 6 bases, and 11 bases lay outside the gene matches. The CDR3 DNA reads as TGCGCCAGCAGCTCTACCGGGACAGTGAGCGAGCAGTACTTC. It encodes CASSSTGTVSEQYF.

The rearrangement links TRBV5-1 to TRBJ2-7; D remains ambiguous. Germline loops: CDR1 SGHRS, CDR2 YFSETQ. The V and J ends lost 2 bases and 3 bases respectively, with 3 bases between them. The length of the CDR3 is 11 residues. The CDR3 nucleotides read TGCGCCAGCAGCTTTGACTACGAGCAGTACTTC. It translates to CASSFDYEQYF.

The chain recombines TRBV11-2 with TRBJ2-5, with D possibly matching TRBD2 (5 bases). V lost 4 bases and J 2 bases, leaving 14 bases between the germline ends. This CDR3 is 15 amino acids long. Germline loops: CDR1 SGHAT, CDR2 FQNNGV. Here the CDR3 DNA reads TGTGCCAGCAGCTCGCCCGGGGAAATACAAGAGACCCAGTACTTC. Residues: CASSSPGEIQETQYF.

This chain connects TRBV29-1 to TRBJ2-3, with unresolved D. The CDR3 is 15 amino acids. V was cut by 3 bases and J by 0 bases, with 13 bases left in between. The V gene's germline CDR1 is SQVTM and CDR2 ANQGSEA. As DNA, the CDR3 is TGCAGCGTTGAGGGTACAGAATCTAGCACAGATACGCAGTATTTT. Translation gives CSVEGTESSTDTQYF.

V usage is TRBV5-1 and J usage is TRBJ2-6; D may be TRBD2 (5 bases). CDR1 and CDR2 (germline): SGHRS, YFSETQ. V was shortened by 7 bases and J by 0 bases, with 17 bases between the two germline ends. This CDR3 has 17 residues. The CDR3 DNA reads TGCGCCAGCCGCTCGAGGACGGAGGACTCTGGGGCCAACGTCCTGACTTTC. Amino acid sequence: CASRSRTEDSGANVLTF.

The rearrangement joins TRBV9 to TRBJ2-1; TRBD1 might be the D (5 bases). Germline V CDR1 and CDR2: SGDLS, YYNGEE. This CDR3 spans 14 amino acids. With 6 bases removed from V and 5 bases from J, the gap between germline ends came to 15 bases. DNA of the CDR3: TGTGCCAGCACAGAAGGGGCCGGCCACAATGAGCAGTTCTTC. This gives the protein CASTEGAGHNEQFF.

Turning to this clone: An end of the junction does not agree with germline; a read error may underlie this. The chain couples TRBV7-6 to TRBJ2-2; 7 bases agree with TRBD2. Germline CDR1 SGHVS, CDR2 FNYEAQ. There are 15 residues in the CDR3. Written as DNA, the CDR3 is TGTGCCAGCAGCTCTCGGACTAGTTTCACCAGGGAGCTGTTTTTT. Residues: CASSSRTSFTRELFF.